This T cell receptor beta chain was identified in a study of T-cell memory formation after mild COVID-19. Study outcomes and limitations: Second-wave clones that peaked on day 37 lacked confirmed SARS-CoV-2 specificity.

J lost 3 bases, V lost 4 bases, and 7 bases had no gene match. The length of the CDR3 is 15 residues. Germline CDR1 reads MGHRA; CDR2 reads YSYEKL. Using its own MiXCR run on the 5' RACE reads, TCRdb lists one record per CDR3 protein. The profile covers hundreds of thousands of distinct CDR3 sequences, with about a sixth appearing a single time and about 22% taken by the ten largest. As to this clonotype: The antigen is undetermined.

This chain connects TRBV4-1 to TRBJ1-1; TRBD1 matches at 8 bases. The sequence came from a young man who had mild COVID-19 (a few samples of this study predate the infection). Cell type and time point are not known. The sequenced sample consisted of PBMCs or a T cell subset sorted from them (not recorded which). CDR3 region: CASSRAIQGDTEAFF. CDR3 sequence (DNA): TGCGCCAGCAGCCGGGCCATACAGGGGGACACTGAAGCTTTCTTT.